This passage covers 5 T cell receptor beta chains from one sample sequenced in a study of blood T cell repertoires in COVID-19. The method was immunoSEQ multiplex PCR; TCRdb's version includes in-frame clones alone and lacks a portion of them. The data hold about 230,000 clones, with 80% to 90% observed a single time. The sample was peripheral blood. The receptor source for this set is a man in his forties or fifties with COVID-19, enrolled during active disease.

This chain joins TRBV2 and TRBJ1-6; D might be TRBD1 (5 bases). The CDR3 has 13 residues. CDR1 and CDR2 (germline): SNHLY, FYNNEI. V lost 11 bases to trimming and J lost 7 bases, with 15 bases between them. The CDR3 sequence is CAGRAQGNSPLHF. CDR3 in DNA: TGTGCCGGGAGGGCCCAGGGAAATTCACCCCTCCACTTT. Full variable domain (rest looked up from reference TRBV2 and TRBJ1-6): EPEVTQTPSHQVTQMGQEVILRCVPISNHLYFYWYRQILGQKVEFLVSFYNNEISEKSEIFDDQFSVERPDGSNFTLKIRSTKLEDSAMYFCAGRAQGNSPLHFGNGTRLTVT.

This clone was counted a single time. Other DNA sequences in the same sample also yield this CDR3. This chain links TRBV5-1 with TRBJ2-3, with no clear D. The CDR3 consists of 13 residues. With 4 bases removed from V and 2 bases from J, the gap between germline ends came to 8 bases. Germline V lookup: CDR1 SGHRS, CDR2 YFSETQ. The CDR3 DNA reads TGCGCCAGCAGCCCAGGCTCCACAGATACGCAGTATTTT. Its protein product is CASSPGSTDTQYF.

J is TRBJ2-4 and V is TRBV6-5; D is possibly TRBD2 (7 bases). Germline-derived CDR1 and CDR2 are MNHEY and SVGAGI. V lost 6 bases and J lost 8, with 17 bases in between. This CDR3 is 14 amino acids long. CDR3 DNA sequence: TGTGCCAGCAGCCAACAACTAGGGGGGGACATTCAGTACTTC. Protein sequence: CASSQQLGGDIQYF.

The gene calls are TRBV14 and TRBJ2-3; D gene ambiguous. CDR1 is SGHDN and CDR2 is FVKESK in the germline V gene. The CDR3 runs 14 residues. The ends were cut back, 0 bases at V and 2 bases at J, with 6 bases in the middle. The DNA for the CDR3 is TGTGCCAGCAGCCAAGATACTTACACAGATACGCAGTATTTT. Amino acids: CASSQDTYTDTQYF.

This clone was observed a handful of times. This chain joins TRBV7-9 and TRBJ2-7; D gene unclear. V dropped 2 bases and J dropped 2 bases, with 10 bases sitting between them. The germline V gene has CDR1 SEHNR and CDR2 FQNEAQ (reference sequence). The CDR3 totals 14 residues. Here the CDR3 reads CASSLRLKPYEQYF. CDR3 coding DNA: TGTGCCAGCAGCTTACGACTTAAACCCTACGAGCAGTACTTC.